This T cell receptor (beta chain) comes out of a study of T-cell reconstitution after alpha-beta-depleted transplantation in children. General study points: High day-60 TCRbeta diversity in some patients came from surviving recipient T cells and thymic progenitors. The main origin of T-cell counts and diversity one year after transplant was newly produced T cells. The study reportedly traced alpha-beta T cells about two months after transplant to several hundred expanded graft clones.

A remark on this clonotype: Its specificity is unknown.

The authors prepared the TCRbeta library with unique molecular identifiers. TCRdb independently ran MiXCR on the PCR reads; one entry per CDR3 protein. This table holds approximately 130,000 distinct CDR3 sequences, about 9.5% found once. Germline V lookup: CDR1 ENHRY, CDR2 SYGVKD. The CDR3 extends over 12 amino acids. V lost 11 bases and J 0 bases, leaving 8 bases between the germline ends. This clonotype was obtained from a girl in the first two years of life who had a stem cell transplant for combined immunodeficiency, so the T cells may come from the graft donor. Material: PBMCs, mostly from graft donor cells, obtained 180 days after TCRalphabeta/CD19-depleted stem cell transplant. The chain has TRBV10-3 and TRBJ2-1; TRBD2 is a possible D gene (6 bases). CDR3: CASGGSYNEQFF. CDR3 sequence (DNA): TGTGCCTCCGGGGGCTCCTACAATGAGCAGTTCTTC.